The 7 T cell receptor beta chains below all came from one sample that was sequenced in a study of T cells in localized non-small cell lung cancer. TCRdb's copy holds only in-frame clones and misses some; the assay was immunoSEQ multiplex PCR. The data hold some 30,000 clones, with 94% observed a single time. The sequences come from peripheral blood, collected before any cancer treatment. The receptors stem from a woman between 35 and 75 years old with stage I lung adenocarcinoma.

The chain employs TRBV27 and TRBJ2-2, with no clear D. The CDR3 extends over 12 amino acids. CDR1 and CDR2 (germline): MNHEY, SMNVEV (reference sequence). Between the trimmed V and J ends, which lost 6 bases and 2 bases, there was a span of 4 bases. CDR3 bases: TGTGCCAGCAGCCTTAACACCGGGGAGCTGTTTTTT. Translation gives CASSLNTGELFF.

V is TRBV19 and J is TRBJ2-2; D possibly corresponds to TRBD1 (6 bases). Trimming removed 3 bases from V and 3 bases from J, with 14 bases in between. CDR1 is LNHDA, CDR2 SQIVND, per germline (reference sequence). CDR3 length: 16 amino acids. CDR3 protein: CASSIRQGPYTGELFF. The CDR3 DNA reads as TGTGCCAGTAGTATTCGTCAGGGGCCCTACACCGGGGAGCTGTTTTTT.

V usage is TRBV19 and J usage is TRBJ1-5; D remains unclear. Germline V gene lookup returns CDR1 LNHDA and CDR2 SQIVND (reference sequence). The CDR3 runs 15 residues. V was trimmed by 3 bases and J by 9 bases, leaving 18 bases between them. The CDR3 DNA reads as TGTGCCAGTAGTATCTCGGCCAAGTGGCTGGGGCCCCAGCATTTT. It is translated as CASSISAKWLGPQHF.

The J gene is TRBJ2-7, the V gene TRBV7-2, with TRBD1 matching over 9 bases. The CDR3 runs 14 residues. From germline, CDR1 is SGHTA and CDR2 FQGNSA. The junction had 3 bases not matched to a gene; V was cut back by 3 bases and J by 3 bases. CDR3 loop: CASSLLGQGYEQYF. CDR3 DNA: TGTGCCAGCAGCTTGTTGGGACAGGGCTACGAGCAGTACTTC.

This clone was seen a few times. The J gene is TRBJ2-7, the V gene TRBV5-6; D not resolved. Deletions cut 1 base from V and 3 bases from J, with 8 bases between. In germline, CDR1 is SGHDT, CDR2 YYEEEE. This CDR3 spans 13 amino acids. CDR3 loop: CASSLTVLYEQYF. For the CDR3, the DNA is TGTGCCAGCAGCTTGACAGTCCTCTACGAGCAGTACTTC. The full variable domain, with the rest looked up from reference TRBV5-6 and TRBJ2-7, is DAGVTQSPTHLIKTRGQQVTLRCSPKSGHDTVSWYQQALGQGPQFIFQYYEEEERQRGNFPDRFSGHQFPNYSSELNVNALLLGDSALYLCASSLTVLYEQYFGPGTRLTVT.

The chain has TRBV19 and TRBJ1-3, with a tentative D call TRBD1 (5 bases). V dropped 7 bases and J dropped 4 bases, with 17 bases sitting between them. Per the germline V gene, CDR1 is LNHDA and CDR2 is SQIVND (reference sequence). The CDR3 sequence is 15 residues long. CDR3 DNA: TGTGCCAGTACTCTATCGCCTCGGGGCGGAAACACCATATATTTT. This gives the protein CASTLSPRGGNTIYF.

The chain links TRBV7-2 to TRBJ2-1, with TRBD1 matching over 7 bases. This CDR3 comprises 16 residues. V shed 5 bases, J shed 1 base, and the junction held 8 bases outside the gene matches. Per the germline V gene, CDR1 is SGHTA and CDR2 is FQGNSA. The CDR3: CASSRRTGQSYNEQFF. CDR3 bases: TGTGCCAGCAGCCGTCGAACGGGACAGTCCTACAATGAGCAGTTCTTC.